The clone carrying this T cell receptor (beta chain) was seen just once. Its specificity is not known. The data are from a study of cytomegalovirus exposure and HLA in healthy donors. Study overall: There were 100 million to 120 million unique TCR beta sequences, drawn from about 180 million T cells, in an earlier analysis. Around 80 million unique TCRs from HLA-typed donors were held in an early data release. Study results and caveats: Reportedly, diagnosis of cytomegalovirus status by the classifier showed high specificity and sensitivity.

Researchers ran the PCR with 60 Vbeta and 13 Jbeta primers. Sequencing was performed with immunoSEQ multiplex PCR; in TCRdb, only in-frame clones are kept and a portion is missing. The table includes over 200,000 clones, 75% to 85% detected once. The length of the CDR3 is 16 residues. Germline CDR1 SNHLY, CDR2 FYNNEI. The clonotype originates from a woman in her fifties or sixties in good health and CMV-seropositive. The gene calls are TRBV2 and TRBJ2-5; 13 nucleotides line up with TRBD2. The better agreement between TRBJ2-7 and the DNA end casts doubt on the J call. Material for sequencing was PBMCs. The CDR3 reads CASSYYAGLAGDEQYF. In nucleotides, the CDR3 is TGTGCCAGCAGTTACTATGCCGGACTAGCGGGAGACGAGCAGTACTTC.